The source of this T cell receptor beta chain is a study of beta chain features in type 1 diabetes. Study as a whole: Healthy donors resembled patients in age, gender and cell yields.

CDR1 and CDR2 from the germline V gene are SQVTM and ANQGSEA. V lost 7 bases and J lost 3, with 13 bases in between. The CDR3 has 13 amino acids. The whole isolated RNA underwent reverse transcription, so sequencing captured expressed TCRB transcripts. Assay: immunoSEQ multiplex PCR; the TCRdb copy retains only in-frame clones and omits some. Of approximately 150,000 clones listed, 50% to 70% are singletons. A remark on this clone: Its antigen is unidentified.

Study-wide results and limits: There was a moderate but significant shortening of TCRB CDR3s in all four CD4+ subsets of Type 1 diabetes patients.

The sequence derives from a young man with type 1 diabetes. Material: naive CD4+ T cells from blood. The gene calls are TRBV29-1 and TRBJ1-5; a weak D match, TRBD1 (5 bases). CDR3 coding DNA: TGCAGCGCCGCGGGGCAGTACAATCAGCCCCAGCATTTT. Translation gives CSAAGQYNQPQHF.